This entry lists 10 T cell receptor beta chains sequenced from one sample in a study of blood T cell repertoires in COVID-19. This table comes from immunoSEQ multiplex PCR, and its TCRdb copy is limited to in-frame clones, with some not included. The repertoire consists of 150,000 to 200,000 clones, with approximately 81% occurring once and the leading ten covering roughly 18%. Sequenced: peripheral blood. The receptors were sampled from a person aged 70 to 85 with COVID-19, enrolled during active disease.

J is TRBJ2-3 and V is TRBV3-1 (or the pseudogene TRBV3-2), with TRBD2 identical over 9 bases. V trimming: 4 bases; J trimming: 0 bases; junction bases outside the gene matches: 5. The CDR3 length is 16 residues. Germline CDR1 is LGHDT and CDR2 is YNNKEL (reference sequence). Here the CDR3 reads CASSRASGISTDTQYF. DNA of the CDR3: TGTGCCAGCAGCCGAGCTAGCGGGATTAGCACAGATACGCAGTATTTT.

V gene TRBV12-3 or TRBV12-4 combines with J gene TRBJ2-7; TRBD2 agrees at 7 bases. V shed 6 bases and J 6 bases; nucleotides not matched to a gene: 5. This CDR3 region has 12 residues. The CDR3 DNA is TGTGCCAGCAGGTATTCGGGGGGCGAGCAGTACTTC. It specifies CASRYSGGEQYF.

The CDR3 protein is CASSKDQTGYTF. The CDR3 DNA follows: TGCGCCAGCAGCAAAGACCAGACAGGCTACACCTTC. The chain carries TRBV5-1 and TRBJ1-2; no firm D call. CDR1 SGHRS and CDR2 YFSETQ come from the germline V gene. This CDR3 is 12 amino acids long. Trimming removed 4 bases from V and 8 bases from J, with 12 bases in between.

This clone appeared once. J is TRBJ1-1 and V is TRBV5-1, with D maybe TRBD1 (6 bases). Trimming pared 3 bases from V and 7 bases from J, leaving 13 bases between. The CDR3 loop spans 13 amino acids. In germline, CDR1 is SGHRS, CDR2 YFSETQ. CDR3 amino acids: CASSSGTSGEAFF. The CDR3 coding sequence is TGCGCCAGCAGCTCTGGGACATCCGGTGAAGCTTTCTTT.

The chain links TRBV27 to TRBJ2-7, with D tentatively TRBD2 (5 bases). Trimming removed 8 bases at V and 2 bases at J, with 16 bases between. Germline V CDR1 and CDR2: MNHEY, SMNVEV (reference sequence). This CDR3 has 14 residues. CDR3 sequence reads: CASATYEGTYEQYF. CDR3 nucleotides: TGTGCCAGCGCCACCTACGAGGGCACCTACGAGCAGTACTTC.

The V call is TRBV3-1 (or the pseudogene TRBV3-2), the J call TRBJ2-2; tentative D call: TRBD2 (6 bases). V was shortened by 1 base and J by 4 bases, with 10 bases between the two germline ends. Germline V CDR1 and CDR2: LGHDT, YNNKEL (reference sequence). The CDR3 consists of 15 residues. Here the CDR3 reads CASSQAGRTTGELFF. The CDR3 DNA sequence: TGTGCCAGCAGCCAAGCCGGGAGAACCACCGGGGAGCTGTTTTTT.

This chain links TRBV2 with TRBJ1-1; no clear D. The CDR3 extends over 16 amino acids. Per germline, CDR1 SNHLY and CDR2 FYNNEI. The V end lost 10 bases, the J end lost 1 base, and 22 bases lay between the germline ends. CDR3 DNA sequence: TGTGCCACCTCAAACCGGGATCTAGCTCAGAACACTGAAGCTTTCTTT. Amino acids: CATSNRDLAQNTEAFF.

This chain joins TRBV2 and TRBJ1-2, with D tentatively TRBD1 (5 bases). Germline CDR1 reads SNHLY; CDR2 reads FYNNEI. CDR3 length: 15 residues. V shed 0 bases and J shed 2 bases, with 10 bases lying between them. CDR3 sequence: CASSEAYRSNYGYTF. CDR3 coding DNA: TGTGCCAGCAGTGAAGCATACAGGTCGAACTATGGCTACACCTTC.

J is TRBJ1-6 and V is TRBV5-1; D is perhaps TRBD1 (5 bases). Germline V gene data show CDR1 as SGHRS and CDR2 as YFSETQ. The V and J ends lost 4 bases and 4 bases respectively, with 9 bases between them. The CDR3 extends over 14 amino acids. The CDR3 nucleotides read TGCGCCAGCAGCATGACAGTGTATAATTCACCCCTCCACTTT. Amino acids: CASSMTVYNSPLHF.

The V gene is TRBV3-1 (or the pseudogene TRBV3-2), the J gene TRBJ1-4, with 10 nucleotides matching TRBD1. Looked up from germline, CDR1 is LGHDT and CDR2 is YNNKEL (reference sequence). This CDR3 is built from 16 residues. With 2 bases clipped from V and 4 bases from J, the junction kept 4 bases outside the gene matches. This CDR3 reads CASSQRDRGYNEKLFF. CDR3 DNA sequence: TGTGCCAGCAGCCAAAGGGACAGGGGATATAATGAAAAACTGTTTTTT.